This T cell receptor (beta chain) was observed in a study of cytotoxic CD8 clonotypes in ibrutinib-treated CLL. Study at large: Included were 11 to 12 relapsed/refractory and about 14 treatment-naive patients, of whom 17 were IGHV unmutated. Findings and limits, study-wide: The clonality went up when patients responded to ibrutinib and dropped back toward baseline at progression.

Genomic DNA (around 2 micrograms) was obtained from cryopreserved PBMCs for construction of TCR beta libraries. Sequencing used immunoSEQ multiplex PCR; TCRdb keeps in-frame clones, though not all of them. The data hold more than 300,000 clones, with about 80% observed a single time. Comments on this clone: Its target is unknown.

The sequenced sample was PBMCs, obtained before ibrutinib treatment. This TCR was sampled from a human donor with chronic lymphocytic leukemia.

The CDR3 protein is CSGKSRTSGRIVNEQFF. CDR3 DNA sequence: TGCAGTGGAAAATCTCGGACTAGCGGGAGAATAGTAAATGAGCAGTTCTTC. The chain uses TRBV29-1 and TRBJ2-1, with TRBD2 identical over 13 bases. The CDR3 consists of 17 residues. Germline CDR1 is SQVTM and CDR2 is ANQGSEA.